The following is a T cell receptor (beta chain) sequence with its context. Antigen: not known. Trimming stripped 3 bases from V and 1 base from J, with 9 bases between. Germline CDR1 MNHEY, CDR2 SMNVEV (reference sequence). This CDR3 has 15 amino acids. The data derive from a study of T cell responses to AZD1222 COVID-19 vaccine. Study-level findings and limits: Increased Spike-specific TCR breadth and depth were observed after two AZD1222 doses.

Generated by immunoSEQ multiplex PCR, the TCRdb table keeps only in-frame clones and is missing some. The table shows 200,000 to 300,000 clones, with over 85% occurring only once. This clonotype was obtained from an adult in good health. This specimen consisted of peripheral blood, obtained on day 0 of AZD1222 vaccination. The V and J genes are TRBV27 and TRBJ2-2; D ambiguous. The DNA for the CDR3 is TGTGCCAGCAGTTTTAGGCCAGAGAACACCGGGGAGCTGTTTTTT. It is translated as CASSFRPENTGELFF.